This T cell receptor (beta chain) is from a study of shared T cell receptors in the human thymus. TCRdb's table, derived via immunoSEQ multiplex PCR, lists solely in-frame clones and lacks some. The data show about 660,000 clones, 70% to 90% seen once. This clone has just one count. These data also formed part of another study, on human thymus T cells. That investigation notes: Infants, healthy and Finnish, who were having corrective surgery for congenital heart defects served as donors. Related research reported highly overlapping thymic repertoires among unrelated individuals.

Source material: thymocytes. This clonotype was sampled from a boy younger than two with a congenital heart defect.

CDR3 DNA: TGTGCCAGCAGTTTACGACAGAATAGCAATCAGCCCCAGCATTTT. It is translated as CASSLRQNSNQPQHF. The gene calls are TRBV28 and TRBJ1-5, with D possibly being TRBD1 (5 bases). This CDR3 is 15 amino acids long. The germline V gene has CDR1 MDHEN and CDR2 SYDVKM. V lost 2 bases to trimming and J lost 0 bases, with 8 bases between them.